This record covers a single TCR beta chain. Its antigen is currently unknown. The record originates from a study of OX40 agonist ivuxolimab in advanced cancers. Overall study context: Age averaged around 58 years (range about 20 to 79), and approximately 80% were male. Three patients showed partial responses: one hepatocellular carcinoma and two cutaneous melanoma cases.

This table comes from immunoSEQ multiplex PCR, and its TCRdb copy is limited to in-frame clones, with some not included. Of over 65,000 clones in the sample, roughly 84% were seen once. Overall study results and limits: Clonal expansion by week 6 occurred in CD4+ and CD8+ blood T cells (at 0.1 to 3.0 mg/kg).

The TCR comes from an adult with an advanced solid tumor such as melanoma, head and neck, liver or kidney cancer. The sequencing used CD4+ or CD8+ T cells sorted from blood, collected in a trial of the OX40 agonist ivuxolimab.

The CDR3 protein is CASSYINSPLHF. In DNA form, the CDR3 reads TGTGCCAGCAGTTACATTAATTCACCCCTCCACTTT. The chain combines TRBV6-5 with TRBJ1-6; no clear D gene. CDR3 length: 12 residues. V was shortened by 2 bases and J by 6 bases, with 2 bases between the two germline ends. Looked up from germline, CDR1 is MNHEY and CDR2 is SVGAGI.